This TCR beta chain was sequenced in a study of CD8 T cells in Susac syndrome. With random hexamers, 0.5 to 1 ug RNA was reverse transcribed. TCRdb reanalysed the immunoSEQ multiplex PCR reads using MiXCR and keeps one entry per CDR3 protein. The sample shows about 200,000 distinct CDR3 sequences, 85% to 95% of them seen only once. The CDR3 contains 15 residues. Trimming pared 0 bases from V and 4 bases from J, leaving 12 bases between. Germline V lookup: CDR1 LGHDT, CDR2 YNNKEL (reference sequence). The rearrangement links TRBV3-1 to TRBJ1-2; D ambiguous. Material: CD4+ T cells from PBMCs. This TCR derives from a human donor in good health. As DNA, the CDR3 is TGTGCCAGCAGCCAAGAACTAGCAGCCTTCTATGGCTACACCTTC. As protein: CASSQELAAFYGYTF. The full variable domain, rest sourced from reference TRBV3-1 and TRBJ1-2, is DTAVSQTPKYLVTQMGNDKSIKCEQNLGHDTMYWYKQDSKKFLKIMFSYNNKELIINETVPNRFSPKSPDKAHLNLHINSLELGDSAVYFCASSQELAAFYGYTFGSGTRLTVV.